These 19 T cell receptor beta chains came from one sample sequenced in a study of T cells after somatic rescue of genetic block. TCRdb's copy holds only in-frame clones and misses some; the assay was immunoSEQ multiplex PCR. Of roughly 15,000 clones in the sample, approximately 79% are singletons; the top ten hold less than 25%. Sequencing was done on a sample of peripheral blood mononuclear cells (PBMCs). The receptors were gathered from a boy aged 5-17 years.

This chain uses TRBV19 with TRBJ2-7, with D possibly being TRBD2 (6 bases). The V end lost 5 bases, the J end lost 7 bases, and 15 bases lay between the germline ends. Germline V CDR1 and CDR2: LNHDA, SQIVND (reference sequence). This CDR3 contains 13 residues. CDR3 nucleotide sequence: TGTGCCAGTAGTCTCCGGGACTCCACGGAGCAGTACTTC. Its protein is CASSLRDSTEQYF.

V gene TRBV14 combines with J gene TRBJ2-5; 8 nucleotides line up with TRBD1. CDR3 length: 15 amino acids. CDR1 and CDR2 (germline): SGHDN, FVKESK. Unmatched junction bases numbered 7, after V lost 4 bases and J lost 3 bases. Here the CDR3 reads CASSPGTGIKETQYF. The CDR3 DNA follows: TGTGCCAGCAGCCCCGGGACAGGCATAAAAGAGACCCAGTACTTC.

This chain uses TRBV23-1 with TRBJ2-3; perhaps D is TRBD1 or TRBD2 (5 bases each). TRBV23-1 belongs to the ORF category, with a function that is uncertain. CDR3 length: 17 residues. Trimming took off 7 bases at V and 3 bases at J, with 23 bases between the two ends. The CDR3 DNA follows: TGCGCCAGCACCCCCTTGTGCAGGGAGATGAGGACAGATACGCAGTATTTT. Amino acid sequence: CASTPLCREMRTDTQYF.

The CDR3 region has the DNA TGTGCCAGCAGCTTAGGGACAATAAACACTGAAGCTTTCTTT. Amino acids: CASSLGTINTEAFF. The chain joins TRBV7-8 to TRBJ1-1; tentative D call: TRBD1 (5 bases). CDR1 and CDR2 from the germline V gene are SGHVS and FQNEAQ. Trimming removed 1 base at V and 2 bases at J, with 8 bases between. The CDR3 extends over 14 amino acids.

This clone has a handful of counts. The chain has TRBV2 and TRBJ2-6; D uncertain. The V end lost 1 base, the J end lost 8 bases, and 3 bases lay between the germline ends. Germline V lookup: CDR1 SNHLY, CDR2 FYNNEI. The CDR3 spans 12 residues. The CDR3 loop reads CASSEDPNVLTF. CDR3 bases: TGTGCCAGCAGTGAAGACCCCAACGTCCTGACTTTC. The full variable domain, its missing parts supplied by reference TRBV2 and TRBJ2-6, is EPEVTQTPSHQVTQMGQEVILRCVPISNHLYFYWYRQILGQKVEFLVSFYNNEISEKSEIFDDQFSVERPDGSNFTLKIRSTKLEDSAMYFCASSEDPNVLTFGAGSRLTVL.

In its sample, this clone was seen once. CDR3 sequence reads: CASSLAGRATYNEQFF. CDR3 in DNA: TGCGCCAGCAGCTTGGCGGGCAGGGCCACCTACAATGAGCAGTTCTTC. The chain recombines TRBV5-1 with TRBJ2-1; tentatively, D is TRBD1 (5 bases). The CDR3 is 16 amino acids. Trimming took off 0 bases at V and 2 bases at J, with 12 bases between the two ends. Germline V gene lookup returns CDR1 SGHRS and CDR2 YFSETQ.

The gene calls are TRBV6-5 and TRBJ2-7; 7 bases line up with TRBD2. Trimming took 0 bases from V and 2 from J; bases not matched to a gene: 4. Per the germline V gene, CDR1 is MNHEY and CDR2 is SVGAGI. This CDR3 comprises 15 residues. CDR3 coding DNA: TGTGCCAGCAGTTACTCGGGGGGGATACCCTACGAGCAGTACTTC. Amino acids: CASSYSGGIPYEQYF.

In this sample, this clone turned up a few times. The rearrangement joins TRBV5-1 to TRBJ2-1; possible D gene TRBD1, 5 bases. Trimming removed 3 bases at V and 4 bases at J, with 11 bases between. Germline V gives CDR1 SGHRS, CDR2 YFSETQ. The CDR3 length is 14 residues. CDR3 in DNA: TGCGCCAGCAGCTCTGACAGCCTTTACAATGAGCAGTTCTTC. Residues: CASSSDSLYNEQFF.

This clone showed up just a few times. The DNA for the CDR3 is TGTGCCAGCACTCCCCGTGGGCTCTACGAGCAGTACTTC. Protein sequence: CASTPRGLYEQYF. The chain is built from TRBV6-6 and TRBJ2-7, with no clear D. This CDR3 is 13 amino acids long. The V end was cut by 7 bases, the J end by 3 bases, with 13 bases between. Germline lookup yields CDR1 MNHNY and CDR2 SVGAGI (reference sequence).

The chain is built from TRBV10-1 and TRBJ1-2; D is uncertain. CDR1 and CDR2 from the germline V gene are WNHNN and SYGVQD (reference sequence). V dropped 5 bases and J dropped 4 bases, with 8 bases sitting between them. The CDR3 consists of 12 residues. CDR3: CASSRKTYGYTF. CDR3 nucleotide sequence: TGCGCCAGCAGTCGAAAGACCTATGGCTACACCTTC.

This chain uses TRBV28 with TRBJ2-1; D might be TRBD1 or TRBD2, each matching 5 bases. CDR1 and CDR2 from the germline V gene are MDHEN and SYDVKM. The CDR3 has 16 amino acids. Trimming shortened V by 10 bases and J by 4 bases, and 23 bases separated the two germline ends. The CDR3, as DNA: TGTGCCACGATAAGGGGAGTTCTAAGGGCTTACAATGAGCAGTTCTTC. It is translated as CATIRGVLRAYNEQFF.

Worth noting for this clone: The sample has other DNA sequences that encode this CDR3 too. V gene TRBV2 combines with J gene TRBJ2-5, with unresolved D. Germline V gene sequence: CDR1 SNHLY, CDR2 FYNNEI. The CDR3 totals 11 residues. Trimming cost V 1 base and J 4 bases, with 1 base left between them. The CDR3 spells CASSEGETQYF. In nucleotides, the CDR3 is TGTGCCAGCAGTGAAGGAGAGACCCAGTACTTC.

The chain has TRBV6-1 and TRBJ1-5; D gene uncertain. V gave up 0 bases and J gave up 3 bases, with 9 bases separating them. The CDR3 is 15 residues long. Germline loops: CDR1 MNHNS, CDR2 SASEGT. The CDR3 coding sequence is TGTGCCAGCAGTGAAGCGGCCCAGATCAATCAGCCCCAGCATTTT. Translating gives CASSEAAQINQPQHF.

This clone has just a few counts. The rearrangement joins TRBV18 to TRBJ1-1; 7 positions agree with TRBD1. V trimming: 3 bases; J trimming: 2 bases; junction bases outside the gene matches: 6. CDR3 length equals 15 residues. From germline, CDR1 is KGHSH and CDR2 LQKENI. The CDR3 reads CASSPRQGPNTEAFF. CDR3 DNA sequence: TGTGCCAGCTCACCGCGACAGGGCCCTAACACTGAAGCTTTCTTT.

This clone was counted only a few times. The chain joins TRBV10-3 to TRBJ1-6, with D perhaps matching TRBD1 (5 bases). The V gene lost 3 bases and the J gene lost 9 bases, with 9 bases spanning the gap. Germline assignment: CDR1 ENHRY and CDR2 SYGVKD. This CDR3 has 13 residues. The CDR3 bases are TGTGCCATCAGTGACAGGGAAGGTTCACCCCTCCACTTT. It specifies CAISDREGSPLHF.

This chain connects TRBV28 to TRBJ1-1; tentatively, D is TRBD1 (5 bases). Germline V gene data show CDR1 as MDHEN and CDR2 as SYDVKM. V was clipped by 5 bases and J by 4 bases, with 17 bases between them. CDR3 length: 15 amino acids. The CDR3 nucleotides are TGTGCCAGCAGTCTAATTCCTGGGGGGGGCACTGAAGCTTTCTTT. It codes for CASSLIPGGGTEAFF.

The J gene is TRBJ2-4, the V gene TRBV5-6; D gene unclear. This CDR3 contains 16 residues. The germline gives CDR1 SGHDT, CDR2 YYEEEE. With 2 bases removed from V and 3 bases from J, the gap between germline ends came to 15 bases. The CDR3 nucleotides are TGTGCCAGCAGCTTTCTCCCAGGAAATGGCAAAAACATTCAGTACTTC. Its translation is CASSFLPGNGKNIQYF.

The chain has TRBV27 and TRBJ2-7; D gene uncertain. The V end was cut by 3 bases, the J end by 2 bases, with 5 bases between. The CDR3 sequence is 12 residues long. The germline V gene encodes CDR1 MNHEY and CDR2 SMNVEV (reference sequence). CDR3 nucleotides: TGTGCCAGCAGTTTTTCCCCCTACGAGCAGTACTTC. The encoded protein is CASSFSPYEQYF.

This chain uses TRBV7-9 with TRBJ2-3; maybe TRBD1 (5 bases). Germline loops: CDR1 SEHNR, CDR2 FQNEAQ (reference sequence). CDR3 size: 14 residues. Trimming pared 4 bases from V and 0 bases from J, leaving 8 bases between. CDR3 DNA: TGTGCCAGCAGCTCGACAGAAAGCACAGATACGCAGTATTTT. Amino acids: CASSSTESTDTQYF.